The 26 T cell receptor beta chains below were found in one sample sequenced in a study of blood T cells in healthy people across ages. A second PCR, run for about 6 to 11 cycles, used a sample-barcoded 5' primer plus a J-beta primer mix. TCRdb called the 5' RACE reads again in MiXCR, with one record for every CDR3 protein. This repertoire shows 650,000 to 950,000 distinct CDR3 sequences, around two fifths found once; its top ten account for 15% to 25%. Sequenced material: blood. The receptors were gathered from a man in his 60s in good health.

The CDR3 region has the DNA TGTGCCAGCAGGCAGGGCGGGAGCTCCTACGAGCAGTACTTC. Its translation is CASRQGGSSYEQYF. The chain links TRBV28 to TRBJ2-7, with 7 bases matching TRBD2. V dropped 6 bases and J dropped 0; count of bases not matched to a gene: 5. The germline V gene has CDR1 MDHEN and CDR2 SYDVKM. The CDR3 runs 14 residues.

V gene TRBV20-1 combines with J gene TRBJ2-7; 11 bases match TRBD2. The J call could be wrong; TRBJ2-5 is a better fit for the DNA end. This CDR3 contains 14 residues. Looked up from germline, CDR1 is DFQATT and CDR2 is SNEGSKA (reference sequence). The CDR3: CSATTSGGWETQYF. In nucleotides, the CDR3 is TGCAGTGCTACCACTAGCGGGGGTTGGGAGACCCAGTACTTC.

The chain couples TRBV7-2 to TRBJ2-3; the D gene could be TRBD1 or TRBD2 (5 bases each). The CDR3 spans 15 residues. Per the germline V gene, CDR1 is SGHTA and CDR2 is FQGNSA. V lost 6 bases and J lost 2, with 15 bases in between. CDR3 in amino acids: CASSLLGRDTDTQYF. CDR3 coding DNA: TGTGCCAGCAGTTTATTGGGACGGGACACAGATACGCAGTATTTT.

Remarks on this clonotype: One end of the junction does not line up with germline, which may come from a read error. The rearrangement joins TRBV7-2 to TRBJ1-6, with D uncertain. The CDR3 spans 11 residues. The V gene's germline CDR1 is SGHTA and CDR2 FQGNSA. CDR3 sequence: CAGSSNSPLHF. CDR3 sequence (DNA): TGTGCCGGCAGCTCTAATTCACCCCTCCACTTT.

The rearrangement uses TRBV6-5 and TRBJ2-5, with 13 bases aligning to TRBD2. With 6 bases clipped from V and 4 bases from J, the junction kept 5 bases outside the gene matches. CDR3 length equals 15 residues. In germline, CDR1 is MNHEY, CDR2 SVGAGI. This CDR3 reads CASRRTSGGGETQYF. The CDR3 DNA reads as TGTGCCAGCAGGAGGACTAGCGGGGGTGGAGAGACCCAGTACTTC.

J is TRBJ2-3 and V is TRBV10-3; 10 bases line up with TRBD1. J gave up 4 bases and V 9 bases, and 7 bases lay outside the gene matches. CDR1 and CDR2 from the germline V gene are ENHRY and SYGVKD. CDR3 length equals 14 residues. The CDR3 nucleotides read TGTGCCATTCAGCCGGGACAGGGGTCAGATACGCAGTATTTT. Translation: CAIQPGQGSDTQYF.

The rearrangement uses TRBV20-1 and TRBJ2-1; D remains unclear. The CDR3 covers 14 residues. V dropped 6 bases and J dropped 9 bases, with 21 bases sitting between them. CDR1 is DFQATT, CDR2 SNEGSKA, per germline (reference sequence). The CDR3 loop reads CSAARGHNTGEQFF. CDR3 coding DNA: TGCAGTGCCGCCCGCGGCCATAACACCGGTGAGCAGTTCTTC.

Points on this clonotype: Being one base from a much bigger clone, this may be a read error. V usage is TRBV7-2 and J usage is TRBJ2-7; TRBD1 might be the D (6 bases). Germline V CDR1 and CDR2: SGHTA, FQGNSA. The CDR3 totals 13 residues. Trimming left V 3 bases short and J 3 bases short, with 9 bases between. The CDR3 DNA follows: TGTGCCAGCAGCTTCGGGACAAACTACGAGCAGTACTTC. Its protein is CASSFGTNYEQYF.

Concerning this clonotype itself: The junction differs from germline at one of its ends, possibly a read error. This chain uses TRBV12-3 or TRBV12-4 with TRBJ1-5; D is uncertain. This CDR3 comprises 13 residues. CDR3 bases: TGTGCCGGCAGTTTAGATGGTTTTACGCCCCAGCATTTT. Its protein product is CAGSLDGFTPQHF.

This chain connects TRBV7-2 to TRBJ2-7, with 9 bases matching TRBD1. The trim removed 4 bases at V and 5 bases at J, leaving 9 bases unmatched. The germline V gene has CDR1 SGHTA and CDR2 FQGNSA. This CDR3 has 15 residues. CDR3 sequence (DNA): TGTGCCAGCAGCTACAGGGGGCGTAATATTGACGAGCAGTACTTC. This codes for CASSYRGRNIDEQYF.

V gene TRBV12-3 or TRBV12-4 combines with J gene TRBJ2-4, with TRBD2 as a possible D gene (6 bases). V lost 1 base and J 9 bases, leaving 19 bases between the germline ends. This CDR3 is 16 amino acids long. CDR3 sequence (DNA): TGTGCCAGCAGTTTAGAAGGCAGGGAGGAGGAGCGCATTCAGTACTTC. Translating gives CASSLEGREEERIQYF.

A remark on this clonotype: The conserved phenylalanine or tryptophan is not found at the CDR3 terminus, so this likely reflects a read error. The genes are TRBV5-1 and TRBJ2-5, with D uncertain. The CDR3 consists of 14 residues. Per germline, CDR1 SGHRS and CDR2 YFSETQ. Between the trimmed V and J ends, which lost 0 bases and 3 bases, there was a span of 9 bases. CDR3 DNA sequence: TGCGCCAGCAGCTTGGTCGTTGGGAAAGAGACCCAGTACATC. Residues: CASSLVVGKETQYI.

Turning to this clonotype: The junction does not match germline at one end; this may be a read error. The V call is TRBV7-9, the J call TRBJ2-1, with TRBD2 as a possible D gene (6 bases). The CDR3 has 13 residues. Germline CDR1 and CDR2: SEHNR and FQNEAQ (reference sequence). The CDR3: CTSSLTSTNEQFF. In DNA, the CDR3 is TGTACCAGCAGCTTAACTAGCACCAATGAGCAGTTCTTC.

The chain combines TRBV4-3 with TRBJ2-4; D not resolved. Near its end, the DNA agrees better with TRBJ2-7, so the J call may be wrong. Germline-derived CDR1 and CDR2 are LGHNA and YSLEER. The CDR3 spans 14 residues. For the CDR3, the DNA is TGCGCCAGCAGCCAAGATTCAGTTGGGCGCGAGCAGTACTTC. Its protein is CASSQDSVGREQYF.

This clonotype was picked up a small number of times. The chain is built from TRBV12-3 or TRBV12-4 and TRBJ1-6, with 9 bases matching TRBD1. V lost 10 bases and J lost 8; bases outside the gene matches: 9. The CDR3 has 14 amino acids. As DNA, the CDR3 is TGTGCCACTTCCCTCAGGGACAGGGATTCACCCCTCCACTTT. It specifies CATSLRDRDSPLHF.

V is TRBV14 and J is TRBJ1-2, with D unresolved. Trimming stripped 2 bases from V and 5 bases from J, with 9 bases between. This CDR3 has 13 amino acids. The V gene's germline CDR1 is SGHDN and CDR2 FVKESK. The CDR3 sequence is CASSQTPGYGYTF. The CDR3 DNA reads as TGTGCCAGCAGCCAAACGCCAGGTTATGGCTACACCTTC.

V is TRBV29-1 and J is TRBJ2-3, with D hard to call. Germline V lookup: CDR1 SQVTM, CDR2 ANQGSEA. The ends were cut back, 4 bases at V and 2 bases at J, with 7 bases in the middle. The CDR3 spans 12 residues. The CDR3 reads CSVGQATDTQYF. In nucleotides, the CDR3 is TGCAGCGTTGGGCAGGCCACAGATACGCAGTATTTT.

The chain has TRBV2 and TRBJ1-2; tentatively, D is TRBD1 (6 bases). V was shortened by 4 bases and J by 9 bases, with 18 bases between the two germline ends. CDR3 length equals 14 residues. Germline-derived CDR1 and CDR2 are SNHLY and FYNNEI. This chain's CDR3 is CASSGDNSLESYTF. The DNA for the CDR3 is TGTGCCAGCAGTGGGGACAATTCCCTAGAGAGCTACACCTTC.

The rearrangement links TRBV6-5 to TRBJ2-7; 13 bases are a match to TRBD2. The V segment lost 6 bases and the J segment 7 bases; nucleotides outside the gene matches: 12. CDR3 length equals 16 residues. Germline V lookup: CDR1 MNHEY, CDR2 SVGAGI. Written as DNA, the CDR3 is TGTGCCAGCAGGACCCCGGGACTAGCGGGAAGTAATGAGCAGTACTTC. Amino acids: CASRTPGLAGSNEQYF.

This clonotype appeared many times. The rearrangement links TRBV14 to TRBJ2-1; 8 bases align to TRBD2. The V gene end was trimmed by 2 bases and the J gene end by 5 bases; junction bases not matched to a gene: 5. Germline CDR1 is SGHDN and CDR2 is FVKESK. The CDR3 is 15 residues long. In DNA, the CDR3 is TGTGCCAGCAGCCAAATGTCGGGGGGGAACAATGAGCAGTTCTTC. Translation gives CASSQMSGGNNEQFF.

This clonotype came up a few times. The chain joins TRBV4-2 to TRBJ2-1; 10 bases are shared with TRBD2. The CDR3 loop spans 15 amino acids. Per germline, CDR1 LGHNA and CDR2 YNFKEQ. J gave up 9 bases and V 0 bases, and 5 bases lay outside the gene matches. The CDR3 loop is CASSQDKRGGREQFF. The CDR3 nucleotides read TGTGCCAGCAGCCAAGATAAGCGGGGGGGTCGTGAGCAGTTCTTC.

V is TRBV11-2 and J is TRBJ2-7; 8 nucleotides agree with TRBD1. CDR1 and CDR2 from the germline V gene are SGHAT and FQNNGV. The trim removed 0 bases at V and 6 bases at J, leaving 7 bases unmatched. The CDR3 has 15 amino acids. The CDR3 DNA reads as TGTGCCAGCAGCTTAGATCCCACTACAGGGGGCGAGCAGTACTTC. This codes for CASSLDPTTGGEQYF.

V and J are TRBV3-1 and TRBJ2-1; 7 bases map to TRBD2. CDR1 and CDR2 (germline): LGHDT, YNNKEL (reference sequence). The CDR3 is made up of 17 amino acids. J lost 10 bases, V lost 0 bases, and 15 bases had no gene match. CDR3 sequence reads: CASSQDPWLAVGPEQFF. The CDR3 DNA sequence: TGTGCCAGCAGCCAAGATCCCTGGCTAGCGGTTGGGCCCGAGCAGTTCTTC.

This chain joins TRBV11-3 and TRBJ2-1; TRBD2 matches at 13 bases. J gave up 7 bases and V 5 bases, and 8 bases lay outside the gene matches. Per germline, CDR1 SGHNT and CDR2 YENEEA. This CDR3 is built from 16 residues. As DNA, the CDR3 is TGTGCCAGCAGCCCCCAGACTAGCGGGGGGTGGAATGAGCAGTTCTTC. Translated, it gives CASSPQTSGGWNEQFF.

The CDR3 loop is CASSLDRVPGNTIYF. Written as DNA, the CDR3 is TGTGCCAGCAGCTTAGACAGGGTCCCTGGAAACACCATATATTTT. The chain employs TRBV11-2 and TRBJ1-3; TRBD1 is a possible D gene (5 bases). CDR1 is SGHAT and CDR2 is FQNNGV in the germline V gene. Trimming removed 0 bases from V and 2 bases from J, with 8 bases in between. This CDR3 is built from 15 residues.

V and J are TRBV9 and TRBJ1-6; D might be TRBD1 (5 bases). V was cut by 0 bases and J by 4 bases, with 8 bases left in between. This CDR3 spans 15 amino acids. Germline CDR1 reads SGDLS; CDR2 reads YYNGEE. CDR3 DNA: TGTGCCAGCAGCGTAGACAGGTCATATAATTCACCCCTCCACTTT. Protein sequence: CASSVDRSYNSPLHF.